This T cell receptor (beta chain) was recorded in a study of blood T cell repertoires in COVID-19. For the study at large: T cells, B-cell-depleted T cells, or PBMCs supplied cDNA or gDNA.

TCRdb keeps only in-frame clones here, not all; method: immunoSEQ multiplex PCR. The table includes approximately 270,000 clones, 70% to 90% detected once. The V and J ends lost 1 base and 12 bases, in that order; junction bases with no gene match: 5. Germline V CDR1 and CDR2: MDHEN, SYDVKM. This CDR3 is built from 12 residues. The specimen was peripheral blood. The clonotype was recovered from an elderly man with acute or convalescent COVID-19. This chain joins TRBV28 and TRBJ1-1; TRBD1 aligns across 7 bases. DNA of the CDR3: TGTGCCAGCAGTTTATTGGGGACAGAGTCTTTCTTT. Protein product: CASSLLGTESFF. The whole variable domain, filled in from reference TRBV28 and TRBJ1-1, reads DVKVTQSSRYLVKRTGEKVFLECVQDMDHENMFWYRQDPGLGLRLIYFSYDVKMKEKGDIPEGYSVSREKKERFSLILESASTNQTSMYLCASSLLGTESFFGQGTRLTVV.